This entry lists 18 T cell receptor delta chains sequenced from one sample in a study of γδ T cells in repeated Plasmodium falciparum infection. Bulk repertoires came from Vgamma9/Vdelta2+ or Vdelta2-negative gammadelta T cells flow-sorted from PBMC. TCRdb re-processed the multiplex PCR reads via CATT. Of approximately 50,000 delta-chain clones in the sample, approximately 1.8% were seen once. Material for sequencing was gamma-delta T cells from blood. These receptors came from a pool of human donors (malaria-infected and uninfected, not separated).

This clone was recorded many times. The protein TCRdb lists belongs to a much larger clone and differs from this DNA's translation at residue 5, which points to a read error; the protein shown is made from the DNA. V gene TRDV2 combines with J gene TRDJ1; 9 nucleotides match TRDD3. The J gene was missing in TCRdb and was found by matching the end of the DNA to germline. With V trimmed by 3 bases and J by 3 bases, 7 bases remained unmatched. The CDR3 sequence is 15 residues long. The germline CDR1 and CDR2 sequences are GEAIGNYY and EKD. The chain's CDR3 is CACDVLGGIPDKLIF. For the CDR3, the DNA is TGTGCCTGTGACGTGTTGGGGGGGATACCCGATAAACTCATCTTT.

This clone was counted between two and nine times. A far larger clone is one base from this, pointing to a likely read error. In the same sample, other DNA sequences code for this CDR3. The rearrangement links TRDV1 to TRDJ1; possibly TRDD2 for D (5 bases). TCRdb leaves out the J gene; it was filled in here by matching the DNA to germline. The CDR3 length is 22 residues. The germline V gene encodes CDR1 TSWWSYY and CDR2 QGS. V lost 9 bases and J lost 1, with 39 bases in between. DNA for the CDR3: TGTGCTCTGCTTCAGCGGCCCTTTTACTTCCCCCCCCATCCCTCATCCACCGATAAACTCATCTTT. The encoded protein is CALLQRPFYFPPHPSSTDKLIF.

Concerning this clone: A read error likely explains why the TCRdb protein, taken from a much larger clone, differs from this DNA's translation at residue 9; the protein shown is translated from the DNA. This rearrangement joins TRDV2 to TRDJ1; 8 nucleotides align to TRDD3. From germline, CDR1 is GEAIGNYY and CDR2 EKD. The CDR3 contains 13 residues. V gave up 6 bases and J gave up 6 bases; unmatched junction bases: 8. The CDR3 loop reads CACWGIGTYKLIF. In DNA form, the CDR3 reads TGTGCCTGTTGGGGGATTGGGACCTATAAACTCATCTTT.

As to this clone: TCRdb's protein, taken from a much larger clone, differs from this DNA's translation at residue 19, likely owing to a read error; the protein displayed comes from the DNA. As DNA, the CDR3 is TGTGCCTGTGACGCGGACTGGGGGATACCTTACAGCTCCTGGGACACCCGACAGGTGTTTTTC. Its protein product is CACDADWGIPYSSWDTRQVFF. No J gene was called, and the V gene is TRDV2; the D call TRDD3 from the table was never checked on the DNA. CDR1 and CDR2 from the germline V gene are GEAIGNYY and EKD. The CDR3 extends over 21 amino acids.

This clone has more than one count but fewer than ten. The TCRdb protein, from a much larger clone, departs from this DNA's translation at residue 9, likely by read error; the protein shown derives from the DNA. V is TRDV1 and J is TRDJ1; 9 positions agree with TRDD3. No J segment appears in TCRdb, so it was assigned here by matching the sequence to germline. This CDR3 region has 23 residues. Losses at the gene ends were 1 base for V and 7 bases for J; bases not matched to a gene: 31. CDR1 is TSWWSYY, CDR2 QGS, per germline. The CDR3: CALGEPVTPKAFLRRGILGKLIF. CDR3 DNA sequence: TGTGCTCTTGGGGAACCAGTTACCCCTAAAGCCTTCTTGCGCCGGGGGATACTGGGTAAACTCATCTTT.

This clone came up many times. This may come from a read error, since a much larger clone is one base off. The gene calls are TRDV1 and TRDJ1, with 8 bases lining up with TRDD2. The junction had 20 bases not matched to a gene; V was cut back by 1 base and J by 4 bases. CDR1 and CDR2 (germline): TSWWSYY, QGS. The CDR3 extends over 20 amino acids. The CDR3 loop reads CALGEQKDFLRFRGLDKLIF. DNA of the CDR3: TGTGCTCTTGGGGAACAAAAAGACTTCCTACGTTTTCGGGGGCTCGATAAACTCATCTTT.

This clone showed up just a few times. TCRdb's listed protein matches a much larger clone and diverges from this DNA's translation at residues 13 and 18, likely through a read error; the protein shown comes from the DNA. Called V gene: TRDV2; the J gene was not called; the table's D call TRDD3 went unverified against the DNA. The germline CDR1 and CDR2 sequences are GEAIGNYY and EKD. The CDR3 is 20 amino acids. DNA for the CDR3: TGTGCCTGTGACTCGGTCGCCGTTCGGGGGGCTTCCCCGTACACCGATAAACCCATCTTT. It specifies CACDSVAVRGASPYTDKPIF.

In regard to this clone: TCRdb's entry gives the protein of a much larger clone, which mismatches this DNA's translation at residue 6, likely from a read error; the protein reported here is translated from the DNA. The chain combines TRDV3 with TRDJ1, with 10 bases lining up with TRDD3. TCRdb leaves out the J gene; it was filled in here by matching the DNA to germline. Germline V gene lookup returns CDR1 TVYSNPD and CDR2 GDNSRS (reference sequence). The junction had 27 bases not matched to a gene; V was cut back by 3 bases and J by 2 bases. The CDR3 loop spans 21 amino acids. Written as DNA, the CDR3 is TGTGCCTTAGCTTGGCTTTCCTCCCCGTACTGGGGGATCCTTCCTACCGATAAACTCATCTTT. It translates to CALAWLSSPYWGILPTDKLIF.

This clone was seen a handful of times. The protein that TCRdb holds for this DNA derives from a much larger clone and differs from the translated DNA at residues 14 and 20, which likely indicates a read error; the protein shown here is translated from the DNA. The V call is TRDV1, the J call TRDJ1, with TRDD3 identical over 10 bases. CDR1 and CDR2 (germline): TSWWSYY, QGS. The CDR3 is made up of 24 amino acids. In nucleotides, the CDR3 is TGTGCTCTTGGGCACTACATACCCGTTTTCGACTGGGGGATGGTGGACCTGTACACCGGTAAACTCATCTTT. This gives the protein CALGHYIPVFDWGMVDLYTGKLIF.

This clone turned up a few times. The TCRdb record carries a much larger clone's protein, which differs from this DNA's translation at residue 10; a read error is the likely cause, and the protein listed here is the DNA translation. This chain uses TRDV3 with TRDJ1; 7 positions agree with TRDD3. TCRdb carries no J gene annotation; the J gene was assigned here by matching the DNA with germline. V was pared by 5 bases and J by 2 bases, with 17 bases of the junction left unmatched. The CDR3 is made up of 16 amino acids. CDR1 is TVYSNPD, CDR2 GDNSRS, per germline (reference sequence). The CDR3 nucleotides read TGTGCCGTACTATCCTGGGGGTACCAGAGAACCGATAAACTCATCTTT. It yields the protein CAVLSWGYQRTDKLIF.

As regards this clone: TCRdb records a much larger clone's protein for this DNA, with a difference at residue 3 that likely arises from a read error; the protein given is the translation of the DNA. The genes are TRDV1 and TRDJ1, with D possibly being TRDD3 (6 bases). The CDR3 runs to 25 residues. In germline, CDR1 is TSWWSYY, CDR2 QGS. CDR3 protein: CAFGDFFPFPFRPLRPTPFTDKLIF. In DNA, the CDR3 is TGTGCTTTTGGGGATTTCTTTCCTTTCCCTTTCCGCCCACTCCGACCGACTCCATTTACCGATAAACTCATCTTT.

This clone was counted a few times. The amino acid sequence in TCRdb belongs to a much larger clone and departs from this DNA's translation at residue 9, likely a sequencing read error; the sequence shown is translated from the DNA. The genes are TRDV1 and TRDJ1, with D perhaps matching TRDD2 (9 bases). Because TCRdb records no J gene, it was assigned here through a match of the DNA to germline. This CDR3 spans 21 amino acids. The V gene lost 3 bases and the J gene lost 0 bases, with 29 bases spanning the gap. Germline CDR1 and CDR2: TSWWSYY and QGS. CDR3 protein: CALGDPSYVVLGVIYTDKLIF. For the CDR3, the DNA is TGTGCTCTTGGGGATCCTTCCTACGTCGTACTGGGGGTTATATACACCGATAAACTCATCTTT.

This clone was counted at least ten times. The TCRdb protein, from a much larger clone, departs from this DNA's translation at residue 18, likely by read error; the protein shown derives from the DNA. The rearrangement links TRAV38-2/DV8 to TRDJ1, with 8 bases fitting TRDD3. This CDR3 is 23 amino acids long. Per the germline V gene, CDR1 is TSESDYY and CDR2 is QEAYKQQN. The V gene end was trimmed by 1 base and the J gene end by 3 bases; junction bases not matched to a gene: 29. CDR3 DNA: TGTGCTTATAGGAGCCGCCGACCCCAAACCGCCCGGGGATACACCGAGTACGCCGATAAACTCATCTTT. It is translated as CAYRSRRPQTARGYTEYADKLIF.

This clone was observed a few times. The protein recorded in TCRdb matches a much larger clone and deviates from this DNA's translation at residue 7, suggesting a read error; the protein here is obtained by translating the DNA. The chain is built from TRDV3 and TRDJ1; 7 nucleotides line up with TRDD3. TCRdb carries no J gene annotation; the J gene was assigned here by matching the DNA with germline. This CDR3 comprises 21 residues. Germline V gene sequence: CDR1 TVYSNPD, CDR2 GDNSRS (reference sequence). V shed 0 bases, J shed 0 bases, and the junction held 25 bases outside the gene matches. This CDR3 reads CAFSFIKTAYIFWGDTDKLIF. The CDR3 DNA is TGTGCCTTTAGCTTTATAAAGACGGCCTACATCTTCTGGGGGGACACCGATAAACTCATCTTT.

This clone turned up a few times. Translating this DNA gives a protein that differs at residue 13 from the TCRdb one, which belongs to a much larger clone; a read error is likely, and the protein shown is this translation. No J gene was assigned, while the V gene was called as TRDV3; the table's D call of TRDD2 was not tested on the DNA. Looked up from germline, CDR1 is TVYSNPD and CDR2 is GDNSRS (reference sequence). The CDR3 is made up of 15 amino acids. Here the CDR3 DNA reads TGTGCCTTTGACCCACCCCTACTATATACCGATAAACCCATCTTT. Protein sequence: CAFDPPLLYTDKPIF.

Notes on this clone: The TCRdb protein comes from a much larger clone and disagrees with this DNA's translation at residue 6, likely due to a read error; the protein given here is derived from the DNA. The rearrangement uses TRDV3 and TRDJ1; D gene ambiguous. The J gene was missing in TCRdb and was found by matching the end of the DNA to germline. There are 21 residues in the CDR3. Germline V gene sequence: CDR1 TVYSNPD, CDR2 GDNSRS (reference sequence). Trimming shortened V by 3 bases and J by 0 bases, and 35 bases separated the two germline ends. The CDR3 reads CAFTTEPYGSPYHANTDKLIF. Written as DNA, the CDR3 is TGTGCCTTCACTACTGAACCTTACGGCAGCCCGTATCATGCTAACACCGATAAACTCATCTTT. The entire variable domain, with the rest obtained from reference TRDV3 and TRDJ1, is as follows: CDKVTQSSPDQTVASGSEVVLLCTYDTVYSNPDLFWYRIRPDYSFQFVFYGDNSRSEGADFTQGRFSVKHILTQKAFHLVISPVRTEDSATYYCAFTTEPYGSPYHANTDKLIFGKGTRVTVEP.

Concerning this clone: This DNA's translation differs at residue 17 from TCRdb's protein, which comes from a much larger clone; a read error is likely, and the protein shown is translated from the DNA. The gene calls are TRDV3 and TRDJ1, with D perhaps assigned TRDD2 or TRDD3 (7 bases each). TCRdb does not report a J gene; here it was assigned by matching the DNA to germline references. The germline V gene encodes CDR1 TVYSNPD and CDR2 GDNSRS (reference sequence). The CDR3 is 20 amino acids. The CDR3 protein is CACKKLPIWVLGAHTDELIF. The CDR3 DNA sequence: TGTGCCTGTAAAAAACTTCCTATTTGGGTGCTGGGGGCCCACACCGATGAACTCATCTTT.

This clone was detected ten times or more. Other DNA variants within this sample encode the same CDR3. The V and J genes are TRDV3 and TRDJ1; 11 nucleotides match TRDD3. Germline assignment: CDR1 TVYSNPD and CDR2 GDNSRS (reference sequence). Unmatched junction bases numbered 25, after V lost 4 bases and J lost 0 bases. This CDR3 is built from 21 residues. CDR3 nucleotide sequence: TGTGCCTGGGGGGGTCTTACCATACTGGGGGATAAGGGTGCGGACACCGATAAACTCATCTTT. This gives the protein CAWGGLTILGDKGADTDKLIF.